What follows are 21 T cell receptor beta chains derived from one specimen sequenced in a study of T cells after yellow fever vaccination. From the 5' RACE reads, TCRdb called clonotypes with MiXCR, one entry per CDR3 protein. This sample carries a few hundred thousand distinct CDR3 sequences, roughly 13% of them seen once, and the ten largest clones take about 0.51%. This sample comprised CD4+ T cells sorted from PBMCs, obtained 45 days after the yellow fever booster vaccination. The receptors originated from a man aged 25-45 years who received the YFV17D yellow fever vaccine.

The chain is built from TRBV20-1 and TRBJ2-7; the D call may be TRBD1 or TRBD2 (5 bases each). Germline CDR1 is DFQATT and CDR2 is SNEGSKA (reference sequence). The CDR3 covers 13 residues. Trimming took 6 bases from V and 6 from J, leaving 18 bases between them. This CDR3 is CSAPNGGGGEQYF. DNA of the CDR3: TGCAGTGCCCCAAACGGTGGTGGGGGCGAGCAGTACTTC.

The chain carries TRBV12-3 or TRBV12-4 and TRBJ2-1, with TRBD2 matching 8 bases. This CDR3 has 15 residues. The V and J ends lost 5 bases and 2 bases, in that order; junction bases with no gene match: 5. The CDR3 DNA is TGTGCCAGCAGTCCTCGGCGGGGGGCCTACAATGAGCAGTTCTTC. This sequence encodes CASSPRRGAYNEQFF.

This clonotype has just a few counts. The V gene is TRBV20-1, the J gene TRBJ2-3; D call uncertain. Per germline, CDR1 DFQATT and CDR2 SNEGSKA (reference sequence). The CDR3 totals 16 residues. The V gene lost 3 bases and the J gene lost 4 bases, with 20 bases spanning the gap. CDR3 nucleotide sequence: TGCAGTGCTAGGCCGACTGGCGGTTGGGTCCCAGATACGCAGTATTTT. Its protein is CSARPTGGWVPDTQYF.

This clonotype showed up many times. The junction departs from germline at one end; a sequencing error may be responsible. This chain connects TRBV12-3 or TRBV12-4 to TRBJ2-1; 8 bases match TRBD2. The CDR3 totals 12 residues. Here the CDR3 DNA reads TGTGCCAGCAGCCTTTGGAGCGGGAGAAGGGTCTTC. It is translated as CASSLWSGRRVF.

The gene calls are TRBV7-9 and TRBJ2-7; 7 nucleotides line up with TRBD2. Germline V gene lookup returns CDR1 SEHNR and CDR2 FQNEAQ (reference sequence). V lost 5 bases, J lost 3 bases, and 7 bases stayed unmatched. The CDR3 extends over 14 amino acids. DNA of the CDR3: TGTGCCAGCAGCCCAACGCTAGCGGACTACGAGCAGTACTTC. The encoded protein is CASSPTLADYEQYF.

V usage is TRBV29-1 and J usage is TRBJ2-5; D unclear. Trimming removed 3 bases at V and 5 bases at J, with 10 bases between. CDR3 size: 12 residues. Germline V lookup: CDR1 SQVTM, CDR2 ANQGSEA. CDR3 sequence: CSVDPGSETQYF. As DNA, the CDR3 is TGCAGCGTTGATCCGGGTTCGGAGACCCAGTACTTC.

Only a few counts were recorded for this clonotype. The rearrangement uses TRBV28 and TRBJ1-3; D unresolved. Germline V gene sequence: CDR1 MDHEN, CDR2 SYDVKM. V was clipped by 3 bases and J by 2 bases, with 5 bases between them. This CDR3 comprises 13 residues. CDR3 sequence: CASSFAAGNTIYF. In nucleotides, the CDR3 is TGTGCCAGCAGTTTTGCTGCTGGAAACACCATATATTTT. The complete variable domain, with remaining parts taken from reference TRBV28 and TRBJ1-3, reads DVKVTQSSRYLVKRTGEKVFLECVQDMDHENMFWYRQDPGLGLRLIYFSYDVKMKEKGDIPEGYSVSREKKERFSLILESASTNQTSMYLCASSFAAGNTIYFGEGSWLTVV.

The gene calls are TRBV20-1 and TRBJ2-1; TRBD1 matches 10 bases. The CDR3 sequence is 16 residues long. J gave up 5 bases and V 5 bases, and 12 bases lay outside the gene matches. Germline CDR1 is DFQATT and CDR2 is SNEGSKA (reference sequence). CDR3 region: CSAPRTGGRRNNEQFF. CDR3 DNA: TGCAGTGCTCCTCGGACAGGGGGGAGAAGAAACAATGAGCAGTTCTTC.

The CDR3 DNA sequence: TGCGCCAGCAGCACGACAGGCCGGGAGACCCAGTACTTC. Protein: CASSTTGRETQYF. The rearrangement uses TRBV5-1 and TRBJ2-5; the D gene is possibly TRBD1 (6 bases). Trimming cost V 4 bases and J 5 bases, with 12 bases left between them. CDR1 SGHRS and CDR2 YFSETQ come from the germline V gene. CDR3 length equals 13 residues.

V and J are TRBV7-2 and TRBJ2-5; a possible D gene is TRBD2 (7 bases). Deletions cut 2 bases from V and 1 base from J, with 14 bases between. This CDR3 comprises 16 residues. CDR1 is SGHTA, CDR2 FQGNSA, per germline. The CDR3 is CASSLSGIGGQETQYF. The CDR3 nucleotides are TGTGCCAGCAGCTTAAGCGGGATAGGGGGCCAAGAGACCCAGTACTTC. The full variable domain, with the rest looked up from reference TRBV7-2 and TRBJ2-5, is GAGVSQSPSNKVTEKGKDVELRCDPISGHTALYWYRQSLGQGLEFLIYFQGNSAPDKSGLPSDRFSAERTGGSVSTLTIQRTQQEDSAVYLCASSLSGIGGQETQYFGPGTRLLVL.

In this sample, this clonotype turned up many times. V usage is TRBV6-5 and J usage is TRBJ2-7, with 11 bases matching TRBD2. CDR1 is MNHEY, CDR2 SVGAGI, per germline. V trimming: 3 bases; J trimming: 4 bases; junction bases outside the gene matches: 5. The CDR3 covers 15 residues. The CDR3 nucleotides are TGTGCCAGCAGTTATCAGCTAGCGGGAGGATACGAGCAGTACTTC. It translates to CASSYQLAGGYEQYF.

This clonotype was seen a few times. The V gene is TRBV4-3, the J gene TRBJ2-5; perhaps TRBD2 as D (5 bases). This CDR3 has 15 residues. The germline V gene has CDR1 LGHNA and CDR2 YSLEER. V lost 1 base and J 5 bases, leaving 14 bases between the germline ends. CDR3 coding DNA: TGCGCCAGCAGCCAAGGAGCTCAGCGGCAGGAGACCCAGTACTTC. Translated, it gives CASSQGAQRQETQYF.

V usage is TRBV12-3 or TRBV12-4 and J usage is TRBJ1-2; 7 nucleotides agree with TRBD1. This CDR3 contains 13 residues. Trimming took 3 bases from V and 8 from J; bases not matched to a gene: 6. Here the CDR3 DNA reads TGTGCCAGCAGTTTCGCGCAGGGGGAAGGCTACACCTTC. Translation: CASSFAQGEGYTF.

This clonotype was seen ten or more times. The genes are TRBV28 and TRBJ2-7; D gene uncertain. The CDR3 length is 13 residues. Germline CDR1 is MDHEN and CDR2 is SYDVKM. V was trimmed by 6 bases and J by 0 bases, leaving 9 bases between them. This CDR3 is CASSPPPSYEQYF. For the CDR3, the DNA is TGTGCCAGCAGCCCACCTCCCTCCTACGAGCAGTACTTC.

V is TRBV12-3 or TRBV12-4 and J is TRBJ2-3; weak D call: TRBD2 (5 bases). V lost 4 bases and J 4 bases, leaving 6 bases between the germline ends. CDR3 length equals 12 residues. The CDR3 DNA reads TGTGCCAGCAGTTCTAGCTCAGATACGCAGTATTTT. Translating gives CASSSSSDTQYF.

The V and J genes are TRBV6-2 or TRBV6-3 and TRBJ2-7; 12 positions agree with TRBD2. The CDR3 sequence is 14 residues long. Germline loops: CDR1 MNHEY, CDR2 SVGEGT. V dropped 5 bases and J dropped 5; count of bases not matched to a gene: 4. The CDR3: CASSPSGRANEQYF. For the CDR3, the DNA is TGTGCCAGCAGTCCTAGCGGGAGGGCCAACGAGCAGTACTTC.

The chain carries TRBV7-9 and TRBJ2-3; 9 bases map to TRBD1. The V and J ends lost 2 bases and 4 bases, in that order; junction bases with no gene match: 4. CDR3 size: 15 residues. CDR1 and CDR2 (germline): SEHNR, FQNEAQ (reference sequence). CDR3 in DNA: TGTGCCAGCAGCTTAAAAACAGGGGGCGCAGATACGCAGTATTTT. Translating gives CASSLKTGGADTQYF.

The CDR3: CASSHLNRRAYNEQFF. DNA of the CDR3: TGTGCCAGCAGCCACTTAAACCGGCGGGCGTACAATGAGCAGTTCTTC. The chain carries TRBV11-2 and TRBJ2-1, with D perhaps matching TRBD2 (5 bases). CDR1 and CDR2 (germline): SGHAT, FQNNGV. This CDR3 has 16 amino acids. Trimming took off 5 bases at V and 4 bases at J, with 18 bases between the two ends.

This clonotype was observed a few times. The J gene is TRBJ2-1, the V gene TRBV20-1; 7 bases agree with TRBD2. This CDR3 has 16 residues. Germline CDR1 and CDR2: DFQATT and SNEGSKA (reference sequence). J gave up 2 bases and V 2 bases, and 9 bases lay outside the gene matches. DNA for the CDR3: TGCAGTGCTAGATCCAAGAGCGGGACTACCTACAATGAGCAGTTCTTC. Encoded protein: CSARSKSGTTYNEQFF.

The chain links TRBV5-6 to TRBJ2-1; D possibly corresponds to TRBD2 (5 bases). V lost 0 bases and J 2 bases, leaving 9 bases between the germline ends. Germline values: CDR1 SGHDT, CDR2 YYEEEE. The CDR3 runs 15 residues. The CDR3 region is CASSLGGSPYNEQFF. Here the CDR3 DNA reads TGTGCCAGCAGCTTGGGTGGGAGCCCCTACAATGAGCAGTTCTTC.

The chain recombines TRBV4-3 with TRBJ2-6; D not certain. There are 16 residues in the CDR3. Germline lookup yields CDR1 LGHNA and CDR2 YSLEER. Trimming pared 0 bases from V and 4 bases from J, leaving 10 bases between. CDR3 region: CASSQEPKGGANVLTF. DNA of the CDR3: TGCGCCAGCAGCCAAGAACCGAAAGGAGGGGCCAACGTCCTGACTTTC.